The TCR beta chain described here comes from a study of control samples from healthy donors and cancer patients. The length of the CDR3 is 15 residues. Trimming shortened V by 2 bases and J by 4 bases, and 15 bases separated the two germline ends. CDR1 is GTSNPN and CDR2 is SVGIG in the germline V gene (reference sequence). This clone was seen a handful of times. Some clones are missing from TCRdb's copy, which holds only in-frame ones; the method was immunoSEQ multiplex PCR. The profile covers some 130,000 clones, with less than 90% appearing a single time and approximately 9% taken by the ten largest.

This chain links TRBV30 with TRBJ1-3; D is uncertain. The sequence was obtained from a woman aged 30 to 39 in good health. The sequenced material came from blood. DNA for the CDR3: TGTGCCTGGAGTTTTGGGGAAAACGGCGGAAACACCATATATTTT. This codes for CAWSFGENGGNTIYF.